The clone carrying this T cell receptor beta chain was counted between two and nine times. The data stem from a study of blood T cells in healthy people across ages. For the second PCR, which ran for 7 to 11 cycles, a sample-barcoded 5' primer and a J-beta primer mix were used. Sequencing recovered at least 2.5 million CDR3-containing paired-end reads from each sample. Via MiXCR, TCRdb re-called the 5' RACE reads, giving one row per CDR3 protein. The sample yields around 850,000 distinct CDR3 sequences, around 34% seen once. The CDR3 is made up of 15 amino acids. From germline, CDR1 is MGHDK and CDR2 SYGVNS. V lost 7 bases and J lost 6; bases outside the gene matches: 10.

V gene TRBV25-1 combines with J gene TRBJ2-2, with 8 bases aligning to TRBD1. This sequence originates from a man in his late teens or twenties in good health. The specimen sequenced was blood. DNA of the CDR3: TGTGCCAGCATAGATCCGGACAGGGCCCCCGGGGAGCTGTTTTTT. It specifies CASIDPDRAPGELFF.